Shown below are 16 T cell receptor beta chains from a single sample sequenced in a study of T-cell reconstitution after alpha-beta-depleted transplantation in children. The TCRbeta library incorporated unique molecular identifiers. TCRdb analysed the PCR reads with MiXCR anew, one entry per CDR3 protein. The profile shows 75,000 to 90,000 distinct CDR3 sequences, 12% to 15% of them singletons. The sample in question was PBMCs, mostly from graft donor cells, obtained 180 days after TCRalphabeta/CD19-depleted stem cell transplant. Every receptor here comes from a male patient aged 2-15 years who had a stem cell transplant for acute lymphoblastic leukemia, so the T cells may come from the graft donor.

The chain uses TRBV10-3 and TRBJ2-7, with D unresolved. Germline V gives CDR1 ENHRY, CDR2 SYGVKD. This CDR3 contains 16 residues. Trimming cost V 0 bases and J 0 bases, with 12 bases left between them. The CDR3 DNA sequence: TGTGCCATCAGTGAGTCGATGTCCGGGCCCTCCTACGAGCAGTACTTC. Amino acids: CAISESMSGPSYEQYF.

This clonotype was recorded a few times. V is TRBV5-5 and J is TRBJ1-2, with 7 bases aligning to TRBD1. The germline V gene has CDR1 SGHKS and CDR2 YYEKEE (reference sequence). V dropped 0 bases and J dropped 7; count of bases not matched to a gene: 6. The CDR3 sequence is 14 residues long. The CDR3 here is CASSLAGTDSGYTF. The CDR3 DNA follows: TGTGCCAGCAGCTTGGCCGGGACAGATAGTGGCTACACCTTC.

This chain uses TRBV6-1 with TRBJ1-2; unclear D gene. The germline gives CDR1 MNHNS, CDR2 SASEGT. The CDR3 covers 14 residues. Trimming removed 1 base at V and 2 bases at J, with 8 bases between. Here the CDR3 reads CASSEEPLNYGYTF. The CDR3 region has the DNA TGTGCCAGCAGTGAAGAGCCACTAAACTATGGCTACACCTTC.

This clonotype was counted a few times. V gene TRBV20-1 combines with J gene TRBJ1-1; D is unresolved. Trimming took off 6 bases at V and 0 bases at J, with 11 bases between the two ends. This CDR3 has 13 amino acids. Per the germline V gene, CDR1 is DFQATT and CDR2 is SNEGSKA (reference sequence). As DNA, the CDR3 is TGCAGTGCCAGACCCTTTATGAACACTGAAGCTTTCTTT. Amino acids: CSARPFMNTEAFF.

The V and J genes are TRBV24-1 and TRBJ1-5; 8 bases align to TRBD1. Germline V gives CDR1 KGHDR, CDR2 SFDVKD. This CDR3 comprises 13 residues. The V segment lost 8 bases and the J segment 6 bases; nucleotides outside the gene matches: 5. CDR3 amino acids: CATTGTGGQPQHF. The CDR3 DNA follows: TGTGCCACCACCGGGACAGGCGGTCAGCCCCAGCATTTT.

The chain joins TRBV7-2 to TRBJ2-7, with 14 bases identical to TRBD2. V shed 1 base, J shed 9 bases, and the junction held 2 bases outside the gene matches. This CDR3 has 14 amino acids. Per the germline V gene, CDR1 is SGHTA and CDR2 is FQGNSA. The CDR3 region is CASSLVTSGRAQYF. In DNA form, the CDR3 reads TGTGCCAGCAGCTTAGTGACTAGCGGGAGGGCGCAGTACTTC.

This clonotype was counted at least ten times. The CDR3, as DNA: TGTGCCAGCAGTTACCCCCCGGACACTGAGCAGTTCTTC. Protein product: CASSYPPDTEQFF. The genes are TRBV6-5 and TRBJ2-1, with D possibly TRBD1 on 5 matching bases. Germline V gene lookup returns CDR1 MNHEY and CDR2 SVGAGI. Trimming took 2 bases from V and 9 from J, leaving 11 bases between them. The CDR3 covers 13 residues.

The CDR3, as DNA: TGTGCCAGCAGCTTAGTTGGACAGGGGGCTGGTCAGCCCCAGCATTTT. Its translation is CASSLVGQGAGQPQHF. This chain joins TRBV7-8 and TRBJ1-5; 11 nucleotides match TRBD1. In germline, CDR1 is SGHVS, CDR2 FQNEAQ. The CDR3 has 16 amino acids. The trim removed 1 base at V and 6 bases at J, leaving 5 bases unmatched.

For this clonotype: At one end, the junction sequence differs from germline, possibly due to a read error. The chain has TRBV6-1 and TRBJ1-3; the D gene is possibly TRBD1 (6 bases). This CDR3 spans 15 amino acids. Germline V gene sequence: CDR1 MNHNS, CDR2 SASEGT. The CDR3 coding sequence is TGTGCCAGCAGGCCCGTCCCTCGAGGGGGAAACACCATATGTTTT. This translates into CASRPVPRGGNTICF.

This clonotype was observed a handful of times. This chain uses TRBV20-1 with TRBJ1-1, with 8 nucleotides matching TRBD1. CDR3 size: 13 residues. J gave up 1 base and V 3 bases, and 1 base lay outside the gene matches. Per the germline V gene, CDR1 is DFQATT and CDR2 is SNEGSKA (reference sequence). The CDR3 nucleotides are TGCAGTGCTAGGACAGGGGCGAACACTGAAGCTTTCTTT. This codes for CSARTGANTEAFF.

The genes are TRBV6-2 or TRBV6-3 and TRBJ2-5, with D perhaps being TRBD1 or TRBD2 (5 bases each). The V gene lost 6 bases and the J gene lost 3 bases, with 20 bases spanning the gap. Germline assignment: CDR1 MNHEY and CDR2 SVGEGT. This CDR3 is 16 amino acids long. The CDR3 reads CASRDPGRKTKETQYF. The CDR3 DNA follows: TGTGCCAGCAGGGACCCGGGACGCAAGACAAAAGAGACCCAGTACTTC.

This clonotype came up a few times. The chain links TRBV10-3 to TRBJ2-1; possible D gene TRBD2, 6 bases. Deletions cut 7 bases from V and 8 bases from J, with 27 bases between. The CDR3 covers 17 residues. The germline V gene has CDR1 ENHRY and CDR2 SYGVKD. The CDR3 bases are TGTGCCATCAATAAATTCAGCGTGGCGGGAAGGTATGATGAGCAGTTCTTC. Its translation: CAINKFSVAGRYDEQFF.

This clonotype occurred a few times. The chain combines TRBV7-9 with TRBJ2-2; 7 bases align to TRBD2. V was pared by 5 bases and J by 1 base, with 4 bases of the junction left unmatched. This CDR3 has 15 amino acids. Germline V CDR1 and CDR2: SEHNR, FQNEAQ (reference sequence). Written as DNA, the CDR3 is TGTGCCAGCAGCCCAGCGGGGAAGAACACCGGGGAGCTGTTTTTT. Amino acid sequence: CASSPAGKNTGELFF.

The chain recombines TRBV10-3 with TRBJ1-6, with D perhaps matching TRBD1 (5 bases). Trimming took 4 bases from V and 3 from J, leaving 7 bases between them. The germline V gene encodes CDR1 ENHRY and CDR2 SYGVKD. CDR3 size: 14 residues. The CDR3 spells CAISAQGYNSPLHF. CDR3 bases: TGTGCCATCAGTGCCCAGGGCTATAATTCACCCCTCCACTTT.

The chain uses TRBV7-3 and TRBJ1-1; 8 bases fit TRBD1. The V and J ends lost 2 bases and 4 bases, in that order; junction bases with no gene match: 0. In germline, CDR1 is SGHTA, CDR2 FQGTGA. This CDR3 region has 13 residues. The DNA of the CDR3 is TGTGCCAGCAGCTTACAGGGGGCCACTGAAGCTTTCTTT. This encodes CASSLQGATEAFF.

J is TRBJ2-5 and V is TRBV20-1, with D hard to call. Germline CDR1 reads DFQATT; CDR2 reads SNEGSKA (reference sequence). Trimming took off 4 bases at V and 4 bases at J, with 10 bases between the two ends. The CDR3 runs 12 residues. CDR3 in DNA: TGCAGTGCTAACTCTGTAGGAGAGACCCAGTACTTC. The encoded protein is CSANSVGETQYF.